This T cell receptor beta chain was identified in a study of OX40 agonist ivuxolimab in advanced cancers. The wider study: Partial responses were achieved by three patients, one with hepatocellular carcinoma and two with cutaneous melanoma. Study conclusions and caveats: The mean number of expanded clones was higher in CD8+ T cells than in CD4+.

Profiled with immunoSEQ multiplex PCR; TCRdb holds only in-frame clones, not every one. This sample has 42,000 or so clones, with approximately 78% found just once. For this clone: Its target is not known.

No patient had autoimmune disease or received systemic immunosuppression. There are 15 residues in the CDR3. V gave up 1 base and J gave up 2 bases, with 11 bases separating them. Germline V gives CDR1 PRHDT, CDR2 FYEKMQ (reference sequence). The starting material was CD4+ or CD8+ T cells sorted from blood, obtained in a trial of the OX40 agonist ivuxolimab. The clonotype comes from an adult with an advanced solid tumor such as melanoma, head and neck, liver or kidney cancer. The chain carries TRBV13 and TRBJ1-2; possibly TRBD1 for D (6 bases). The CDR3 here is CASSLESGGNYGYTF. In nucleotides, the CDR3 is TGTGCCAGCAGCTTAGAGTCCGGGGGCAACTATGGCTACACCTTC.